The sequence of this T cell receptor (beta chain) was determined in a study of blood T cell repertoires in COVID-19. As handled by the study authors: Reference gene primer amplification yielded estimated nucleated cell counts. Sequencing used immunoSEQ multiplex PCR; TCRdb keeps in-frame clones, though not all of them. V, J and clone size reflect that table, while D and trimming were determined from the DNA. The table shows about 200,000 clones, with approximately 82% occurring only once. The V gene's germline CDR1 is SGHRS and CDR2 YFSETQ. V dropped 3 bases and J dropped 6; count of bases not matched to a gene: 4. The CDR3 totals 14 residues.

The genes are TRBV5-1 and TRBJ2-1; 9 nucleotides line up with TRBD1. Sequencing input: PBMCs or T cells enriched from blood (not recorded which). The sequence derives from a woman aged 55-70 years with acute COVID-19. For the CDR3, the DNA is TGCGCCAGCAGCTCCGGACAGGGGTCCAATGAGCAGTTCTTC. Translation gives CASSSGQGSNEQFF.